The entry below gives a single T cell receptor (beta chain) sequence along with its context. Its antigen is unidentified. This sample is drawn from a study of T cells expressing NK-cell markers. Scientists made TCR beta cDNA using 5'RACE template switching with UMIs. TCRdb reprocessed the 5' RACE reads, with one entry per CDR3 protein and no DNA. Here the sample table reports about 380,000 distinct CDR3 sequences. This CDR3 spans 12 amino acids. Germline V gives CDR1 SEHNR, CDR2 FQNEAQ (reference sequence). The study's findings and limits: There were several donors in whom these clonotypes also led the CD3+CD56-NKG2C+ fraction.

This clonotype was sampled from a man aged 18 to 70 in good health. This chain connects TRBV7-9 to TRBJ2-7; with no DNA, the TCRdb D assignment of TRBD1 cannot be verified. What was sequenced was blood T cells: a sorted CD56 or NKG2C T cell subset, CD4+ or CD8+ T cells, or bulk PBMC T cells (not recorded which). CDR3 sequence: CASTGAGDEQYF.